This T cell receptor beta chain was retrieved from a study of cytomegalovirus exposure and HLA in healthy donors. Study findings and constraints: Cytomegalovirus-associated TCR beta chains were listed, numbering some 180.

Only in-frame clones appear in the TCRdb table, and some are missing; sequencing was by immunoSEQ multiplex PCR. In the table there are some 290,000 clones, roughly 90% of which are singletons. In regard to this clone: Its antigen is currently unknown.

While the first cohort had fewer than 850 subjects, the donors belonged to the separate validation cohort of 120 subjects. Per germline, CDR1 SGHRS and CDR2 YFSETQ. Trimming at V came to 5 bases and at J to 2 bases, leaving 11 bases not matched to a gene. The CDR3 totals 16 residues. The chain carries TRBV5-1 and TRBJ2-3, with TRBD1 matching over 7 bases. This TCR came from a man aged 25-45 years in good health and CMV-seronegative. Sequencing was performed on PBMCs. For the CDR3, the DNA is TGCGCCAGCAGGCCCTTACAGGGGACCTCCACAGATACGCAGTATTTT. Amino acids: CASRPLQGTSTDTQYF.